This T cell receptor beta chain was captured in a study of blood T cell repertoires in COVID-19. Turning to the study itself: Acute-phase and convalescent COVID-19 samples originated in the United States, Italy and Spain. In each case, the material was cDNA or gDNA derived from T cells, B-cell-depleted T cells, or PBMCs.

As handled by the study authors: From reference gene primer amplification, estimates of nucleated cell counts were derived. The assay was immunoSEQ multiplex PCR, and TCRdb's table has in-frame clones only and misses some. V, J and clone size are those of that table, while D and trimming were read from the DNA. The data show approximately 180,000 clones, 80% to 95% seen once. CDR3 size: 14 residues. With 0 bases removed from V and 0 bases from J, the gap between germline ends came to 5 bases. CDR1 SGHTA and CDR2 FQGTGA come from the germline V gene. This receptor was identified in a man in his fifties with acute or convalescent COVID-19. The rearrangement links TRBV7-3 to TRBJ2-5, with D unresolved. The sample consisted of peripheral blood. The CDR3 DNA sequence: TGTGCCAGCAGCTTAACGGGCAACCAAGAGACCCAGTACTTC. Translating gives CASSLTGNQETQYF.